Sequencing of this T cell receptor (beta chain) was carried out in a study of radiotherapy plus CTLA-4 blockade in lung cancer. Study-level points and caveats: TCR clones of tumor origin grew in blood after radiotherapy plus ipilimumab.

Ipilimumab-mediated CTLA-4 blockade plus focal radiation was given to patients having chemo-refractory metastatic non-small-cell lung cancer. The method was immunoSEQ multiplex PCR; TCRdb's version includes in-frame clones alone and lacks a portion of them. The table includes 62,000 or so clones, roughly 85% detected once. Turning to this clone: Its antigen is not identified.

This CDR3 has 18 amino acids. Germline assignment: CDR1 SGHDN and CDR2 FVKESK. Trimming stripped 2 bases from V and 0 bases from J, with 19 bases between. The sequence was collected from a human donor with non-small cell lung cancer who had a complete response to radiotherapy plus ipilimumab. The sequences come from peripheral blood, collected from a patient treated with radiotherapy plus ipilimumab. V is TRBV14 and J is TRBJ1-1; D remains unclear. In DNA, the CDR3 is TGTGCCAGCAGCCAAAAAACGGGAGGGTATAAGATGAACACTGAAGCTTTCTTT. It encodes CASSQKTGGYKMNTEAFF.